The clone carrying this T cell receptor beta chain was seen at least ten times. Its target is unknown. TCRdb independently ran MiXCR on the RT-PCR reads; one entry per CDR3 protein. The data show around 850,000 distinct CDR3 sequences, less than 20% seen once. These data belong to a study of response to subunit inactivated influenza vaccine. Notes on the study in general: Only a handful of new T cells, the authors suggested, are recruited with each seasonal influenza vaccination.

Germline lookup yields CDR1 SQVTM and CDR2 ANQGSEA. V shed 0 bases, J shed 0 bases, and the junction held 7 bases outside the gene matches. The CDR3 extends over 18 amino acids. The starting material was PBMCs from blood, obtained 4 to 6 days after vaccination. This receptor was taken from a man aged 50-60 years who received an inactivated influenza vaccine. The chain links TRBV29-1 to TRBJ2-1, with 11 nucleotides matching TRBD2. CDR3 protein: CSVEELAGGISSYNEQFF. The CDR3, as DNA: TGCAGCGTTGAAGAATTAGCGGGGGGGATTAGCTCCTACAATGAGCAGTTCTTC.